This T cell receptor beta chain appears in the sequencing data of a study of response to subunit inactivated influenza vaccine. TCRdb re-called the RT-PCR reads through MiXCR, storing one row per CDR3 protein. The sample includes under 850,000 distinct CDR3 sequences, around a sixth of them seen just once. Germline V gene lookup returns CDR1 SGHNT and CDR2 YYREEE (reference sequence). V dropped 0 bases and J dropped 2 bases, with 14 bases sitting between them. CDR3 length: 16 residues. This specimen was PBMCs from blood, taken roughly 5 days after vaccination. This clonotype was obtained from a man between 50 and 59 years old who received an inactivated influenza vaccine. V is TRBV5-4 and J is TRBJ2-5; D is perhaps TRBD2 (5 bases). This CDR3 reads CASSLAPAGIQETQYF. The DNA for the CDR3 is TGTGCCAGCAGCTTGGCCCCTGCGGGTATACAAGAGACCCAGTACTTC. The whole variable domain, filled in from reference TRBV5-4 and TRBJ2-5, reads ETGVTQSPTHLIKTRGQQVTLRCSSQSGHNTVSWYQQALGQGPQFIFQYYREEENGRGNFPPRFSGLQFPNYSSELNVNALELDDSALYLCASSLAPAGIQETQYFGPGTRLLVL.